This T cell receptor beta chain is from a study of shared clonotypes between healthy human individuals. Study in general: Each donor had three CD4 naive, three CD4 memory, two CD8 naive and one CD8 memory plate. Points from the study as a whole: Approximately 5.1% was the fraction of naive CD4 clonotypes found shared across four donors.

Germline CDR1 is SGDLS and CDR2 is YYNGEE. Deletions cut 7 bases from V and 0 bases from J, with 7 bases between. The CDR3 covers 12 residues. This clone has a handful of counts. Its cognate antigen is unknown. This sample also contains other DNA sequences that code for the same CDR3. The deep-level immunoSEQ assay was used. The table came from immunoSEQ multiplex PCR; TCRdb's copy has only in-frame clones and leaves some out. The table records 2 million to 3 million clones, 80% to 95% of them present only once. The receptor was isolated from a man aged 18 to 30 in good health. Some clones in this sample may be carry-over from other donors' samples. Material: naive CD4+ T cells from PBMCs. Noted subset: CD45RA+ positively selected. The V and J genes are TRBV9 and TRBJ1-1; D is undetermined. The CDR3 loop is CASSQMNTEAFF. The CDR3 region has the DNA TGTGCCAGCTCGCAAATGAACACTGAAGCTTTCTTT. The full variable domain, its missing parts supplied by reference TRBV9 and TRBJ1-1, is DSGVTQTPKHLITATGQRVTLRCSPRSGDLSVYWYQQSLDQGLQFLIQYYNGEERAKGNILERFSAQQFPDLHSELNLSSLELGDSALYFCASSQMNTEAFFGQGTRLTVV.